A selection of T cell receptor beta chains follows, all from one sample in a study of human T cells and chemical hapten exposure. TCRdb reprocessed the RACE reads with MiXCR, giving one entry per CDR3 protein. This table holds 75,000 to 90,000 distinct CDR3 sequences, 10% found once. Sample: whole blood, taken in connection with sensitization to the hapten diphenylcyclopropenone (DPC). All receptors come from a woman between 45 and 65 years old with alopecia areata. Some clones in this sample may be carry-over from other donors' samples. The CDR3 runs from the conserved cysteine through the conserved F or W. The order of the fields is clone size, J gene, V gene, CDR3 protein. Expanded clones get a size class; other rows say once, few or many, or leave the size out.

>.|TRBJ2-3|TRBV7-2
CASSYRTSSGADTQYF
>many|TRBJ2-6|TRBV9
CASSARRDSISGANVLTF
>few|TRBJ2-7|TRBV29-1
CSVGLLAGAPYEQYF
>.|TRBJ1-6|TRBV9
CASSVVGSDSPLHF
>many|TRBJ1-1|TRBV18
CASSPPATMNTEAFF
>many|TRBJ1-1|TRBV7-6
CASSRGDTRGGAFF
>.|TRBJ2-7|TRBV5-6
CASSSRRAWGQYF
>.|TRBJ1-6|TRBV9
CASGAPNSPLHF
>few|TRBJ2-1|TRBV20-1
CSAAHLAGGPNEQFF
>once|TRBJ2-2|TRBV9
CASSVARMGTGELFF
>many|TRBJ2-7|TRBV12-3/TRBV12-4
CASTRGLIYEQYF
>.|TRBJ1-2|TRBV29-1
CSVAGAPYGYTF
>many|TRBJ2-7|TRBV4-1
CASSPPGQGAYEQYF
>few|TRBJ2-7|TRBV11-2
CASGPTEQYF
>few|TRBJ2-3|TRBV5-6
CASSRAVESTDTQYF
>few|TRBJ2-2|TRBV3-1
CASSHSSGRAFGDTGELFF
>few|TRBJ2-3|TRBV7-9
CASSARIVTDTQYF
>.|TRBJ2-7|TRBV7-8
CASTLVVAGRSYEQYF
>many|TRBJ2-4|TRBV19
CASTGPALAKNIQYF
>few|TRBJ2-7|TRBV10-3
CAISESITYEQYF
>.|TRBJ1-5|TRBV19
CASSYRDSNQPQHF
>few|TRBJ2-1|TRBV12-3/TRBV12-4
CASTDQLAGANEQFF
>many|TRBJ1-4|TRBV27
CASSFLSTTNEKLFF
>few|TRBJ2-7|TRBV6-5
CASSYAGDEQYF
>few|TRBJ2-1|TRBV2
CASVGLAGGEQFF
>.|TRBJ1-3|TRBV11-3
CASSSSTGSGNTIYF
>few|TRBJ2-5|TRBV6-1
CASSESPFTSGTGETQYF
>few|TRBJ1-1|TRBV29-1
CSFEVRNTEAFF
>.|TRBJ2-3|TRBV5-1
CASSLDGSHTDTQYF
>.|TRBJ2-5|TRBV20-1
CSASLPRGIQETQYF
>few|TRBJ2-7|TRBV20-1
CSASGTGGTSGRRRHYEQYF